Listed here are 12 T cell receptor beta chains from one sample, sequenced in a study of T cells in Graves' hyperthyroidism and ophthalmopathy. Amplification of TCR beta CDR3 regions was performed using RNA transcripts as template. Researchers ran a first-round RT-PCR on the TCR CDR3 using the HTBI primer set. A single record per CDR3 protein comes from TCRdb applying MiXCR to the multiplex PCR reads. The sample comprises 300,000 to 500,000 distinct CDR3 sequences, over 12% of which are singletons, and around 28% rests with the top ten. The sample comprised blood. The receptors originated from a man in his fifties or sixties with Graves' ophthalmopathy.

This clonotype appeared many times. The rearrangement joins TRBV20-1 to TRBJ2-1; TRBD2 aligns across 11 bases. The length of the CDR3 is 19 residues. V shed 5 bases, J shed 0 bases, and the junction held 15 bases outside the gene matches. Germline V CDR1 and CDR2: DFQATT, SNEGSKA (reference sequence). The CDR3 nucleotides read TGCAGTGCTCTTAGGGTACTAGCGGGAGTAAGAAGCTCCTACAATGAGCAGTTCTTC. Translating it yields CSALRVLAGVRSSYNEQFF.

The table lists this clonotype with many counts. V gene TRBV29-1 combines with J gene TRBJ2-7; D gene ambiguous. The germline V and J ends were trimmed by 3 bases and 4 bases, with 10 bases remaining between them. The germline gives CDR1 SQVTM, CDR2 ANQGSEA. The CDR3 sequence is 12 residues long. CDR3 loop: CSVEIVAYEQYF. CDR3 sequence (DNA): TGCAGCGTTGAGATCGTCGCATACGAGCAGTACTTC.

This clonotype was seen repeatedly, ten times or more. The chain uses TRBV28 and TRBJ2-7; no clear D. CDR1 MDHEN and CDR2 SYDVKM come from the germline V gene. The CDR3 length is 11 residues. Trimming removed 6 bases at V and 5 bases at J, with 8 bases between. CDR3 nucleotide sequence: TGTGCCAGCAGCCAAACGGACGAGCAGTACTTC. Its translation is CASSQTDEQYF. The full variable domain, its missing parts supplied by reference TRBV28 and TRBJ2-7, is DVKVTQSSRYLVKRTGEKVFLECVQDMDHENMFWYRQDPGLGLRLIYFSYDVKMKEKGDIPEGYSVSREKKERFSLILESASTNQTSMYLCASSQTDEQYFGPGTRLTVT.

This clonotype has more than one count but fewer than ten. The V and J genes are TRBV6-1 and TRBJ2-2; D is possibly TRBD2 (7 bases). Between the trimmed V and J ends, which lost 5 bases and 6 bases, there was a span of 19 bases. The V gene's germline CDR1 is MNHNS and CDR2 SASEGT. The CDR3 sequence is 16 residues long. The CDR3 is CASSWGAGAAAGELFF. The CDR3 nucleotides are TGTGCCAGCAGTTGGGGTGCGGGGGCCGCCGCCGGGGAGCTGTTTTTT.

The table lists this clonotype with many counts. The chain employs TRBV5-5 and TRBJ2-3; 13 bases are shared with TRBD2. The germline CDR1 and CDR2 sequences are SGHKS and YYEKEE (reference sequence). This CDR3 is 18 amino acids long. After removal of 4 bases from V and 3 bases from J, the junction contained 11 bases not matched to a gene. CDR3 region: CASSAGRTSGSYTDTQYF. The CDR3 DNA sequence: TGTGCCAGCAGCGCCGGACGGACTAGCGGGAGTTATACAGATACGCAGTATTTT.

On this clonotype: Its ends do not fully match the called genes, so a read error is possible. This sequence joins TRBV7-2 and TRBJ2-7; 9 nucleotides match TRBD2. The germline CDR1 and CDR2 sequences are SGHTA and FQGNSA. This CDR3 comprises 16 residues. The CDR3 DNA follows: TGCGCCAGCAGCCTCGGCGTAGCGGGAGTCTCCTACGAGCAGTACTTC. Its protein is CASSLGVAGVSYEQYF.

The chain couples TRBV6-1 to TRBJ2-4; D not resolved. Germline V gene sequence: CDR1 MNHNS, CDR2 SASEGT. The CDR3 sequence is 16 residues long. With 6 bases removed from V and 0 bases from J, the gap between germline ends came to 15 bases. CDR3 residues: CASRSEFNLAKNIQYF. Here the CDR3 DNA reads TGTGCCAGCAGATCCGAATTCAATTTAGCCAAAAACATTCAGTACTTC.

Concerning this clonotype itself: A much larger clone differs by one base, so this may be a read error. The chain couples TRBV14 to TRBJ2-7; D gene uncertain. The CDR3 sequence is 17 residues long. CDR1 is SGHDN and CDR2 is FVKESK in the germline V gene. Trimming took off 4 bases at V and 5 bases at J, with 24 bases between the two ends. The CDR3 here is CASSPDVGSFFLHEQYF. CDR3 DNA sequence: TGTGCCAGCAGCCCCGACGTGGGCTCGTTCTTCCTCCACGAGCAGTACTTC.

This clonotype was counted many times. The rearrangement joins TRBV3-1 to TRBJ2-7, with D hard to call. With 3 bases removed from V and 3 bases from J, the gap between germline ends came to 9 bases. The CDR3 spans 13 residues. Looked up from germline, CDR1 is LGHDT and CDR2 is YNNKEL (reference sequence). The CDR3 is CASSQSRSYEQYF. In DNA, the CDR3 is TGTGCCAGCAGCCAGAGCAGGAGCTACGAGCAGTACTTC.

CDR3 nucleotides: TGTGCCAGTAACCCTGCCTTAGGGACTAGCGGATCAAATGAGCAGTTCTTC. Translation gives CASNPALGTSGSNEQFF. V is TRBV19 and J is TRBJ2-1, with TRBD2 matching 11 bases. From germline, CDR1 is LNHDA and CDR2 SQIVND (reference sequence). V gave up 7 bases and J gave up 7 bases; unmatched junction bases: 15. The CDR3 is made up of 17 amino acids.

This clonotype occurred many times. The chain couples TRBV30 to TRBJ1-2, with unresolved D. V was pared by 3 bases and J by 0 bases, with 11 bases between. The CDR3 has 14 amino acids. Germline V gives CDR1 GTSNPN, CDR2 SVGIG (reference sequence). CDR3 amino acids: CAWRSSPTNYGYTF. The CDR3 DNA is TGTGCCTGGAGAAGCTCCCCCACTAACTATGGCTACACCTTC. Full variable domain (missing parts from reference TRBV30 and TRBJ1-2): SQTIHQWPATLVQPVGSPLSLECTVEGTSNPNLYWYRQAAGRGLQLLFYSVGIGQISSEVPQNLSASRPQDRQFILSSKKLLLSDSGFYLCAWRSSPTNYGYTFGSGTRLTVV.

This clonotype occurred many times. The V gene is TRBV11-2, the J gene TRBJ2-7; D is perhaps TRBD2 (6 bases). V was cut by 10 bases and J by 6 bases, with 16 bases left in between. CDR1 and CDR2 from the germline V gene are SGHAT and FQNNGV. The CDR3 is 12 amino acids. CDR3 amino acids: CANRVTGGEQYF. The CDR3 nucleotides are TGTGCCAACCGGGTTACCGGGGGCGAGCAGTACTTC.